These T cell receptor beta chains were read from a single sample in a study of shared clonotypes between healthy human individuals. This table comes from immunoSEQ multiplex PCR, and its TCRdb copy is limited to in-frame clones, with some not included. Among just over 2,000,000 clones listed, approximately 95% were seen once. Sequenced sample: naive CD4+ T cells sorted from blood. These TCRs come from a man in his late teens or twenties in good health. Both conserved end residues are part of each CDR3. D genes are given only for firm matches. Not every row has a clone size; where given, it reads once, few, many or a size class.

TRBJ2-3 TRBD2 TRBV7-8 once TGTGCCAGCAGCTCCGGACTAGCGGAAGCAGATACGCAGTATTTT CASSSGLAEADTQYF
TRBJ2-5 NA TRBV18 NA TGTGCCAGCTCACCGAGAGAGGTTTCGGAGACCCAGTACTTC CASSPREVSETQYF
TRBJ1-1 NA TRBV6-5 NA TGTGCCAGCAGTCCAAGTCTTTGGGGGACTGAAGCTTTCTTT CASSPSLWGTEAFF
TRBJ1-2 TRBD1 TRBV5-6 NA TGTGCCAGCAGCTTGGGGGACAGGGATAACTATGGCTACACCTTC CASSLGDRDNYGYTF
TRBJ1-5 NA TRBV19 NA TGTGCCAGTAGAACTAGGACTGGAAGCAATCAGCCCCAGCATTTT CASRTRTGSNQPQHF
TRBJ2-7 TRBD1 TRBV5-1 NA TGCGCCAGCAGCCGCCGGGACAGGCCTACCTACGAGCAGTACTTC CASSRRDRPTYEQYF
TRBJ2-7 TRBD1 TRBV9 NA TGTGCCAGCAGCGACGCCCCGACAGGGAGCTCCTACGAGCAGTACTTC CASSDAPTGSSYEQYF
TRBJ1-4 TRBD1 TRBV5-1 NA TGCGCCAGCAGCCTTACAGGGGGGACTAATGAAAAACTGTTTTTT CASSLTGGTNEKLFF
TRBJ1-2 NA TRBV29-1 NA TGCAGCGTTGAGAAAGGCTATGGCTACACCTTC CSVEKGYGYTF
TRBJ2-1 TRBD2 TRBV15 NA TGTGCCACCAGCAGAGGGCTAGCGGGAGGTATCGATGAGCAGTTCTTC CATSRGLAGGIDEQFF
TRBJ2-7 NA TRBV6-9 NA TGTGCCAGCAGTTATTACGCGCAGGGAACCTACGAGCAGTACTTC CASSYYAQGTYEQYF
TRBJ1-6 NA TRBV5-5 NA TGTGCCAGCAGCTTGCCGCTTTCAGGGAATAGCTCACCCCTCCACTTT CASSLPLSGNSSPLHF
TRBJ2-7 TRBD2 TRBV6-4 NA TGTGCCAGCAGTTCTAGCGGGAGCGGTGAGCAGTACTTC CASSSSGSGEQYF
TRBJ1-2 TRBD1 TRBV25-1 once TGTGCCAGCAGTGAACACGACAGGGGATATGGCTACACCTTC CASSEHDRGYGYTF
TRBJ1-1 NA TRBV20-1 NA TGCAGTGCTTTCTCCGGGACTGAAGCTTTCTTT CSAFSGTEAFF
TRBJ1-6 NA TRBV11-3 NA TGTGCCAAGGGGAGGGAATACTATAATTCACCCCTCCACTTT CAKGREYYNSPLHF
TRBJ2-5 NA TRBV6-5 NA TGTGCCAGCACGGGACCCCCAGGGACCCAGTACTTC CASTGPPGTQYF
TRBJ2-7 TRBD1 TRBV30 NA TGTGCCTGGAGTGTACTACAGGGGGCGGACGAGCAGTACTTC CAWSVLQGADEQYF
TRBJ2-1 NA TRBV9 NA TGTGCCAGCAGCTCCAGGGGTGAGCAGTTCTTC CASSSRGEQFF
TRBJ2-7 NA TRBV5-6 NA TGTGCCAGCAGCCGCTCCCCCGTCGAGCAGTACTTC CASSRSPVEQYF
TRBJ1-2 NA TRBV10-3 NA TGTGCCATCAGTGAGTCGGTGGAGAAAGGCTACACCTTC CAISESVEKGYTF
TRBJ2-3 TRBD1 TRBV10-2 NA TGCGCCAGCAGCGATTCCAGGGGGCCCTACACAGATACGCAGTATTTT CASSDSRGPYTDTQYF
TRBJ1-6 NA TRBV6-5 NA TGTGCCAGCAGTTACTTCACAGGGAATAATTCACCCCTCCACTTT CASSYFTGNNSPLHF
TRBJ1-4 TRBD1 TRBV6-1 NA TGTGCCAGCAGCTGGGACAGCAAGAATGAAAAACTGTTTTTT CASSWDSKNEKLFF